Included here is one TCR beta chain sequence, with context. Its target is not known. The source of the sample is a study of vaccination effects on CD4 cells after COVID-19. Study context: Sequencing was preceded by expansion of antigen-specific CD4+ T cells with viral peptide pools in the ViraFEST assay. Samples that were drawn after vaccination came a median of 72 days after the second dose.

CDR3 size: 14 residues. The V gene's germline CDR1 is GTSNPN and CDR2 SVGIG (reference sequence). Germline trimming cut 8 bases from V and 4 bases from J; bases unmatched to any gene: 8. Generated by immunoSEQ multiplex PCR, the TCRdb table keeps only in-frame clones and is missing some. The data show fewer than 75,000 clones, approximately 80% seen once. Culture lasted over 9 days before CD4+ T cell isolation. Participants completed two doses of the BNT162b2 or mRNA-1273 vaccine. Vaccinated recipients, who were negative for nucleocapsid antibodies, had no history of SARS-CoV-2 infection. The sequence was obtained from a human donor who received a COVID-19 vaccine. The sequences come from CD4+ T cells from PBMCs cultured without peptide, collected after COVID-19 vaccination. This chain uses TRBV30 with TRBJ2-5, with TRBD2 matching 12 bases. The chain's CDR3 is CATRTSGVGETQYF. In DNA form, the CDR3 reads TGTGCCACCCGGACTAGCGGGGTGGGAGAGACCCAGTACTTC.